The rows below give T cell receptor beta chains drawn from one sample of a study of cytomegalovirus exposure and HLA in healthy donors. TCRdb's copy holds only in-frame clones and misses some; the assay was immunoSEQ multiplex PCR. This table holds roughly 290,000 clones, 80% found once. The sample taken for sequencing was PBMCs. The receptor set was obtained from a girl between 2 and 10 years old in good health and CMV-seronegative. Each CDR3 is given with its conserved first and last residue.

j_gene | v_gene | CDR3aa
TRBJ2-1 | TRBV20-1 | CSARVKREQFF
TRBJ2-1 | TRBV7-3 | CASSLDRGLGEQFF
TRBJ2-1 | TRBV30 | CAWSVGGANNEQFF
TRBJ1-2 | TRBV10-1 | CASFSDGYTF
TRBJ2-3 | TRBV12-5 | CASGLSPLRQVPDTQYF
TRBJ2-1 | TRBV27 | CASSLGLAGGGQFF
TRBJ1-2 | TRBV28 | CASSHRDTYGYTF
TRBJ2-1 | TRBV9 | CASSVASGNNEQFF
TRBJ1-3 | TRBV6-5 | CASSYESSGNTIYF
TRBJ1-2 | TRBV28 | CASSSTGGNYGYTF
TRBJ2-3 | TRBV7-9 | CASSCPSPLAGETDTQYF
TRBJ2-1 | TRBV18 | CASSYRDSSYNEQFF
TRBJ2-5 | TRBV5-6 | CASSFWPSEGTQYF
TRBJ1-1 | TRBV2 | CATADTPMNTEAFF
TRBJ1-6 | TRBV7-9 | CASTQATYNSPLHF
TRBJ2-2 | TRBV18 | CASSPLIAGGPGELFF
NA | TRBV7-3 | CASSPTHRGLYEQYF
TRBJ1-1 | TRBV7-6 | CASSRSGRRTEAFF
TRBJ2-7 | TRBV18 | CASSGLAGDAYEQYF
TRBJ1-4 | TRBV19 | CARPQGADNEKLFF
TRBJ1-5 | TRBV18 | CASSPGQSPNQPQHF
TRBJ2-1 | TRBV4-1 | CASSRPREGWGEQFF
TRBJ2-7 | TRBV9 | CASSPSARTHSVCEQYF
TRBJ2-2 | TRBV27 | CASSQGGTGELFF
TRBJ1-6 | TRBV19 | CAGSRDRNSPLHF
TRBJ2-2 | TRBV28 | CASSFPPGLGPGELFF
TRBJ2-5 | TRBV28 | CASSTPGTVQETQYF
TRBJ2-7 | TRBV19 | CASRLSSGSPQQYF
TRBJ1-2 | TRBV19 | CASSIGRADGYTF
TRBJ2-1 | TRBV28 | CASSSIAGGISYNEQFF
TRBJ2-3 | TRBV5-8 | CASSFGVSTDTQYF
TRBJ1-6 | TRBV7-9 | CASNNREKSYNSPLHF
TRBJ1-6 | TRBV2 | CASSELGRSSPLHF
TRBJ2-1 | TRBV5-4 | CASKRVEAPYNEQFF
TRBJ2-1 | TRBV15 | CATSRAGTSTDNEQFF
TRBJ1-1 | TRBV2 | CASSEPGQRSTEAFF
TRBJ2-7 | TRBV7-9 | CASSLEGRGHEQYF
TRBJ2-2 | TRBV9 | CASSVATSGDRDAGELFF
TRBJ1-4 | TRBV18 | CASSSSGATNEKLFF
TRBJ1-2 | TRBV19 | CASSTTTGSNYGYTF
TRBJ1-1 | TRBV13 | CASTTASGNTEAFF
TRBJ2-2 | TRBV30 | CACDGSIPTGEMVHSGELFF
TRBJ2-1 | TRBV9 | CASSVAQGSYNEQFF
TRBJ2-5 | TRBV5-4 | CASSYSGPLRETQYF
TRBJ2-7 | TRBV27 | CASSKGLREWSVPYEQYF
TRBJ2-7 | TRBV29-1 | CSVGQGASYEQYF
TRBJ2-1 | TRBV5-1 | CASSSRGGRNEQFF
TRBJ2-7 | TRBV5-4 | CASSLSGATYEQYF
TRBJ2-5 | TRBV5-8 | CASSLAATTSGGAWETQYF
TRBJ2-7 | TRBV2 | CASRFPELRGRRYEQYF